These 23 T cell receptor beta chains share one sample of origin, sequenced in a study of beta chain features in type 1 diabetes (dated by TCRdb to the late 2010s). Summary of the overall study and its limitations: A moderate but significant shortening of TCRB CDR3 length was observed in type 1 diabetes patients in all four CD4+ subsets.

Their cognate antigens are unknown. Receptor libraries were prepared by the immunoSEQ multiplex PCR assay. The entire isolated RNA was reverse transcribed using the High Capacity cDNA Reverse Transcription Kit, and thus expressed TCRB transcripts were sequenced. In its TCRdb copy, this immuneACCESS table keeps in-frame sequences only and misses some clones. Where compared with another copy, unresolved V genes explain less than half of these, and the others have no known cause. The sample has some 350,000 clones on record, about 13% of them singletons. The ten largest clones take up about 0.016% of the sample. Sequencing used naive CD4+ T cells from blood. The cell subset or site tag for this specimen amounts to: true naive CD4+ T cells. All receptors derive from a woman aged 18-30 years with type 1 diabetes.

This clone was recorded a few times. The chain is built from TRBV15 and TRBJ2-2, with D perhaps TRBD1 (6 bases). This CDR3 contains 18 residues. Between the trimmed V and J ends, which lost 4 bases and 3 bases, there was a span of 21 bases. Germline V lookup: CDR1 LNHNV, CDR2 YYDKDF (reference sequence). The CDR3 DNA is TGTGCCACCAGCACCGGATTCCCGGGACATACTTACACCGGGGAGCTGTTTTTT. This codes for CATSTGFPGHTYTGELFF.

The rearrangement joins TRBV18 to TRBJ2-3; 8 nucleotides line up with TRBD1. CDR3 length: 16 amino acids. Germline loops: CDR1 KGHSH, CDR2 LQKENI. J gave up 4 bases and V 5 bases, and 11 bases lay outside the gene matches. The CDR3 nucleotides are TGTGCCAGCTCATTACAACGGACAGGGAAATCAGATACGCAGTATTTT. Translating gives CASSLQRTGKSDTQYF. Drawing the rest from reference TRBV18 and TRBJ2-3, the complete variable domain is NAGVMQNPRHLVRRRGQEARLRCSPMKGHSHVYWYRQLPEEGLKFMVYLQKENIIDESGMPKERFSAEFPKEGPSILRIQQVVRGDSAAYFCASSLQRTGKSDTQYFGPGTRLTVL.

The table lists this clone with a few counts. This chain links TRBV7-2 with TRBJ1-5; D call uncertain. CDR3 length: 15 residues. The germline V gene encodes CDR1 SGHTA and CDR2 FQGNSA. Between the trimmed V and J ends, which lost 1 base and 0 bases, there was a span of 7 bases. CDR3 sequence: CASSLGPYSNQPQHF. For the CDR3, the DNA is TGTGCCAGCAGCTTAGGTCCCTATAGCAATCAGCCCCAGCATTTT.

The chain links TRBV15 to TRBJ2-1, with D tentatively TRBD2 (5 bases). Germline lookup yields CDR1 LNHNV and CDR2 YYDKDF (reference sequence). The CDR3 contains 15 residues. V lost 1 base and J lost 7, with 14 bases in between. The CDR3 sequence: CATSRAGVPRNEQFF. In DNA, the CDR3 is TGTGCCACCAGCAGAGCCGGGGTCCCCCGGAATGAGCAGTTCTTC.

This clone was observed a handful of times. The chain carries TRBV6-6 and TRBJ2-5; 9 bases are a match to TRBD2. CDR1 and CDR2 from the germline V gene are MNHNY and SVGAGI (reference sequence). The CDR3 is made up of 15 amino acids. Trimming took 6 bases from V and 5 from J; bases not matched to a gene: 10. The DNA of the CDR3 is TGTGCCAGCAGGGACGGGACTAGCAGGTTGGAGACCCAGTACTTC. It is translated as CASRDGTSRLETQYF.

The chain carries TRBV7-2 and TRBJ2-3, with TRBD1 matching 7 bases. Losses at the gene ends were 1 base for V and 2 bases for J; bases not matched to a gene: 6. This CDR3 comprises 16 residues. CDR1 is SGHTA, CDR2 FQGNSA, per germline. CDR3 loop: CASSLVPGGSTDTQYF. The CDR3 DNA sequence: TGTGCCAGCAGCTTAGTTCCAGGGGGATCCACAGATACGCAGTATTTT. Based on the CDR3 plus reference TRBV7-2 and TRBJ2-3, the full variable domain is GAGVSQSPSNKVTEKGKDVELRCDPISGHTALYWYRQSLGQGLEFLIYFQGNSAPDKSGLPSDRFSAERTGGSVSTLTIQRTQQEDSAVYLCASSLVPGGSTDTQYFGPGTRLTVL.

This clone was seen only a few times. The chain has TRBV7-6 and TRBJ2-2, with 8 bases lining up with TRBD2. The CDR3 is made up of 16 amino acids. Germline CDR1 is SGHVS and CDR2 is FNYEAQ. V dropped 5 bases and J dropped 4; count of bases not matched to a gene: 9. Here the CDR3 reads CASSPRRGGRTGELFF. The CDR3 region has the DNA TGTGCCAGCAGCCCAAGACGGGGGGGTCGCACCGGGGAGCTGTTTTTT.

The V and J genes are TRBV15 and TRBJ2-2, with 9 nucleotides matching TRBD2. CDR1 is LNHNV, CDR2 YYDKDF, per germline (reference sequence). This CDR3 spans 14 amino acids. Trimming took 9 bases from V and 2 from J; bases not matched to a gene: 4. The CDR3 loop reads CATSGSPNTGELFF. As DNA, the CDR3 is TGTGCCACTAGCGGGAGCCCTAACACCGGGGAGCTGTTTTTT.

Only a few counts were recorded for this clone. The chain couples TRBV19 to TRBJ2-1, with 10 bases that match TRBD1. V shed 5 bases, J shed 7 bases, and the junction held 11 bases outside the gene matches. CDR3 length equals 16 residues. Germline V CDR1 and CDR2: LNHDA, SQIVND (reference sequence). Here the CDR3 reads CASSLPPGTGVNEQFF. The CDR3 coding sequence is TGTGCCAGTAGTCTCCCCCCCGGGACAGGGGTGAATGAGCAGTTCTTC.

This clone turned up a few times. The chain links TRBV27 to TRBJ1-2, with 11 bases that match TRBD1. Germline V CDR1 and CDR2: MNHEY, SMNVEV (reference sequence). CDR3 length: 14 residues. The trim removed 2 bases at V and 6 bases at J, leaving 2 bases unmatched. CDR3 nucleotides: TGTGCCAGCAGTTTAGGACAGGGGGCGGATGGCTACACCTTC. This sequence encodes CASSLGQGADGYTF.

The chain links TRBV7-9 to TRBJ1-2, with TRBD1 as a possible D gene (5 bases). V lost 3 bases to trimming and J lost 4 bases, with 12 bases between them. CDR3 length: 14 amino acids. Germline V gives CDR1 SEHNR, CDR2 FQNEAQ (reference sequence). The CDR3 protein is CASSFQGTTYGYTF. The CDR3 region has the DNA TGTGCCAGCAGCTTCCAGGGTACAACCTATGGCTACACCTTC. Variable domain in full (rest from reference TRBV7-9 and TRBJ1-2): DTGVSQNPRHKITKRGQNVTFRCDPISEHNRLYWYRQTLGQGPEFLTYFQNEAQLEKSRLLSDRFSAERPKGSFSTLEIQRTEQGDSAMYLCASSFQGTTYGYTFGSGTRLTVV.

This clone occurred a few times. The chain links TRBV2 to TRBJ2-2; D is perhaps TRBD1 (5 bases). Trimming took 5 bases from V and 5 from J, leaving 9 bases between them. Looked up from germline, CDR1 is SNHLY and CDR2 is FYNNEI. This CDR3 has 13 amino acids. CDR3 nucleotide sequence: TGTGCCAGCAGTTCAGGGAAAACCGGGGAGCTGTTTTTT. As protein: CASSSGKTGELFF.

In nucleotides, the CDR3 is TGTGCCAGCAGTTACTCGGTTGGGGACAGGGAAGCTTTCTTT. The encoded protein is CASSYSVGDREAFF. The chain combines TRBV6-5 with TRBJ1-1, with 8 bases lining up with TRBD1. The CDR3 is 14 amino acids. Germline-derived CDR1 and CDR2 are MNHEY and SVGAGI. V was clipped by 0 bases and J by 8 bases; unmatched bases: 5.

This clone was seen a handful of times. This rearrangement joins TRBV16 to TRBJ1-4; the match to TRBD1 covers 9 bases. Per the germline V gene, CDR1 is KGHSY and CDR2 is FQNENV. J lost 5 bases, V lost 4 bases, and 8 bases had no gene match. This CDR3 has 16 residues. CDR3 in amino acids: CASSPDRGTYNEKLFF. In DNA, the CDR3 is TGTGCCAGCAGCCCCGACAGGGGGACTTACAATGAAAAACTGTTTTTT. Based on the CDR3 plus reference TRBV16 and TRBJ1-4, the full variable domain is GEEVAQTPKHLVRGEGQKAKLYCAPIKGHSYVFWYQQVLKNEFKFLISFQNENVFDETGMPKERFSAKCLPNSPCSLEIQATKLEDSAVYFCASSPDRGTYNEKLFFGSGTQLSVL.

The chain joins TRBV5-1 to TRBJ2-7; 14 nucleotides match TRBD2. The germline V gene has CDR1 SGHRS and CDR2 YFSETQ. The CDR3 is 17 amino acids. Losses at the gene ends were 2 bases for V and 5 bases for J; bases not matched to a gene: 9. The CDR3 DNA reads TGCGCCAGCAGCTTCACCCCGACTAGCGGGAGGGTCGACGAGCAGTACTTC. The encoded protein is CASSFTPTSGRVDEQYF.

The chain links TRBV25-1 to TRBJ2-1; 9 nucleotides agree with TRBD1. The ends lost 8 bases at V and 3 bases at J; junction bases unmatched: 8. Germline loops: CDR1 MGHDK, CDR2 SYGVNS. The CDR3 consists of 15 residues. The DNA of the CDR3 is TGTGCCAGCCGTGGGGCGGGACAGGGCTACAATGAGCAGTTCTTC. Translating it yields CASRGAGQGYNEQFF.

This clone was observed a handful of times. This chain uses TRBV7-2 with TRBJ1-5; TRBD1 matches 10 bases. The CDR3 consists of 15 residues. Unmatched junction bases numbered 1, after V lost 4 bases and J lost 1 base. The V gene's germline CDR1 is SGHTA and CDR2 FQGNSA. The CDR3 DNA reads TGTGCCAGCAGCTGGACAGGGGGGAGCAATCAGCCCCAGCATTTT. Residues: CASSWTGGSNQPQHF.

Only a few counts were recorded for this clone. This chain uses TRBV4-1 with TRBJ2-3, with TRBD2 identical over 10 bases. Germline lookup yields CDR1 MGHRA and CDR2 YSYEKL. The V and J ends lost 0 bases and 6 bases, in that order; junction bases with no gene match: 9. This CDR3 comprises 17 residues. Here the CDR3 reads CASSQDRSSGSLDTQYF. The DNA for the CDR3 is TGCGCCAGCAGCCAAGACCGGTCTAGCGGGAGTTTGGATACGCAGTATTTT.

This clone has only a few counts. The CDR3 DNA is TGTGCCAGCAGGCTCAGCTCCTACAATGAGCAGTTCTTC. It yields the protein CASRLSSYNEQFF. This chain joins TRBV7-8 and TRBJ2-1; no clear D. This CDR3 is built from 13 residues. Germline assignment: CDR1 SGHVS and CDR2 FQNEAQ. Trimming took 6 bases from V and 0 from J, leaving 6 bases between them.

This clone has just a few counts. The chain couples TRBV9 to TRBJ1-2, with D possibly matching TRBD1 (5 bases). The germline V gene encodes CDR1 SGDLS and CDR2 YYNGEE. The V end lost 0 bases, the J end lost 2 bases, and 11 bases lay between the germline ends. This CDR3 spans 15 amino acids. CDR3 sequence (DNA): TGTGCCAGCAGCGTAGAACCAGGGCCCAACTATGGCTACACCTTC. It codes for CASSVEPGPNYGYTF.

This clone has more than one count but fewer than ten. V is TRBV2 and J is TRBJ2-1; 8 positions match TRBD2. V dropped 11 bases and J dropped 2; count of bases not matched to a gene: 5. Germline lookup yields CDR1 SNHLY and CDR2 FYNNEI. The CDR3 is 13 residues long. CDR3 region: CACREGPYNEQFF. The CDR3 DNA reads TGTGCCTGTCGGGAGGGGCCCTACAATGAGCAGTTCTTC.

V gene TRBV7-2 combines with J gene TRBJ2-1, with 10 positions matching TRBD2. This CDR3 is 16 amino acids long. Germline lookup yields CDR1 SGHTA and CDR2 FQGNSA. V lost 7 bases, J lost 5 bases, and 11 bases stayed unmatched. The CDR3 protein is CASTPLGLAKDNEQFF. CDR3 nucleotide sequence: TGTGCCAGCACCCCCCTGGGACTAGCGAAAGACAATGAGCAGTTCTTC.

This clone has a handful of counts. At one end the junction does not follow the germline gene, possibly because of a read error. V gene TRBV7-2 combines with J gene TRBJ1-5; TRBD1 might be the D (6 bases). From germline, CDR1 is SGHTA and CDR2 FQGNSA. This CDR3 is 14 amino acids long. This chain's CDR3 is CASRLGTRGTIKDF. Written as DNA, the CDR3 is TGTGCCAGCAGATTAGGCACCAGGGGAACGATAAAGGATTTT.